A selection of T cell receptor beta chains follows, all from one sample in a study of control samples from healthy donors and cancer patients. Method: immunoSEQ multiplex PCR; TCRdb's copy keeps in-frame clones and lacks some. The data hold 98,000 or so clones, with 75% to 85% observed a single time. Sequencing was carried out using blood. The receptors were sampled from a woman in her 30s in good health. The CDR3 runs from the conserved cysteine through the conserved F or W. The listing skips clone size in some rows; elsewhere it reads once, few, many or a size class.

J gene: TRBJ2-7; V gene: TRBV4-3; clone size: NA; CDR3 protein: CASSRAPGDYEQYF
J gene: TRBJ2-7; V gene: TRBV6-1; clone size: NA; CDR3 protein: CASRDGTERYF
J gene: TRBJ2-6; V gene: TRBV15; clone size: NA; CDR3 protein: CATSGGLSGANVLTF
J gene: TRBJ1-1; V gene: TRBV5-4; clone size: few; CDR3 protein: CASSLEEGVGKAFF
J gene: TRBJ1-6; V gene: TRBV30; clone size: NA; CDR3 protein: CAWSPQGRGNSYNSPLHF
J gene: TRBJ2-7; V gene: TRBV11-2; clone size: NA; CDR3 protein: CASSLGAGEGYEQYF
J gene: TRBJ2-3; V gene: TRBV4-2; clone size: once; CDR3 protein: CASSQGPLGGTDTQYF
J gene: TRBJ2-2; V gene: TRBV7-9; clone size: NA; CDR3 protein: CASSLVPTRELFF
J gene: TRBJ2-7; V gene: TRBV6-1; clone size: NA; CDR3 protein: CASSEAIFAGGYYEQYF
J gene: TRBJ1-2; V gene: TRBV10-2; clone size: few; CDR3 protein: CASSESSQGYGYTF
J gene: TRBJ2-6; V gene: TRBV5-1; clone size: NA; CDR3 protein: CASSFYSGANVLTF
J gene: TRBJ1-2; V gene: TRBV30; clone size: few; CDR3 protein: CAWSAGQPASF
J gene: TRBJ2-7; V gene: TRBV19; clone size: NA; CDR3 protein: CASSMGRGDISYEQYF
J gene: TRBJ2-1; V gene: TRBV7-9; clone size: few; CDR3 protein: CASSSEGSNEQFF
J gene: TRBJ2-6; V gene: TRBV21-1; clone size: once; CDR3 protein: CARRGGHPRVGANVLTF
J gene: TRBJ2-2; V gene: TRBV6-6; clone size: NA; CDR3 protein: CASSYSSGQNTGELFF
J gene: TRBJ2-7; V gene: TRBV6-5; clone size: NA; CDR3 protein: CASSYPRQGVYEQYF
J gene: TRBJ2-5; V gene: TRBV24-1; clone size: NA; CDR3 protein: CATSRGNGQETQYF
J gene: TRBJ1-2; V gene: TRBV2; clone size: NA; CDR3 protein: CASSEKALAYGYTF
J gene: TRBJ1-2; V gene: TRBV12-3/TRBV12-4; clone size: NA; CDR3 protein: CASSLRDNYGYTF
J gene: TRBJ2-2; V gene: TRBV7-8; clone size: NA; CDR3 protein: CASLLAVNTGELFF
J gene: TRBJ1-1; V gene: TRBV6-2/TRBV6-3; clone size: NA; CDR3 protein: CASSWLRTVMNTEAFF
J gene: TRBJ2-3; V gene: TRBV2; clone size: NA; CDR3 protein: CASSGHAGSTDTQYF
J gene: TRBJ2-1; V gene: TRBV24-1; clone size: once; CDR3 protein: CATSDPGPPGEQFF
J gene: TRBJ1-1; V gene: TRBV15; clone size: NA; CDR3 protein: CATSRDPGKSTEAFF
J gene: TRBJ2-6; V gene: TRBV7-2; clone size: NA; CDR3 protein: CASSLEGSWANVLTF
J gene: TRBJ1-2; V gene: TRBV7-9; clone size: few; CDR3 protein: CASSLLNGGSYTF
J gene: TRBJ1-6; V gene: TRBV9; clone size: NA; CDR3 protein: CASSPSLGGASSYNSPLHF
J gene: TRBJ2-7; V gene: TRBV27; clone size: NA; CDR3 protein: CASSSPGQGAEQYF
J gene: TRBJ2-7; V gene: TRBV7-2; clone size: NA; CDR3 protein: CASSLSRFSYEQYF
J gene: TRBJ2-3; V gene: TRBV9; clone size: NA; CDR3 protein: CASSANRGLAYTDTQYF
J gene: TRBJ1-5; V gene: TRBV6-1; clone size: many; CDR3 protein: CASSEWGGYSNQPQHF
J gene: TRBJ1-2; V gene: TRBV3-1/TRBV3-2; clone size: NA; CDR3 protein: CASSQDYGYTF
J gene: TRBJ2-4; V gene: TRBV24-1; clone size: NA; CDR3 protein: CATCMRLAGGRALNIQYF
J gene: TRBJ2-5; V gene: TRBV7-9; clone size: NA; CDR3 protein: CASSLRRGVYQETQYF
J gene: TRBJ1-2; V gene: TRBV7-2; clone size: NA; CDR3 protein: CASSLRDSALGYTF
J gene: TRBJ2-3; V gene: TRBV9; clone size: NA; CDR3 protein: CASSADRGTDTQYF
J gene: TRBJ2-4; V gene: TRBV19; clone size: NA; CDR3 protein: CASSTRQVLRNIQYF
J gene: TRBJ2-1; V gene: TRBV19; clone size: few; CDR3 protein: CASSIGEVQFF
J gene: TRBJ2-1; V gene: TRBV5-1; clone size: NA; CDR3 protein: CASSLRQGSYNEQFF
J gene: TRBJ2-7; V gene: TRBV3-1/TRBV3-2; clone size: NA; CDR3 protein: CASSVGGVLYEQYF
J gene: TRBJ1-2; V gene: TRBV29-1; clone size: NA; CDR3 protein: CSVPTGGGYTF
J gene: TRBJ2-2; V gene: TRBV19; clone size: few; CDR3 protein: CASKDRHPLYTGELFF
J gene: TRBJ2-7; V gene: TRBV29-1; clone size: NA; CDR3 protein: CSVGQGTYEQYF
J gene: TRBJ2-7; V gene: TRBV7-2; clone size: NA; CDR3 protein: CASSLASGVLEQYF
J gene: TRBJ2-3; V gene: TRBV10-1; clone size: NA; CDR3 protein: CASSVRGGPDTQYF
J gene: TRBJ2-2; V gene: TRBV20-1; clone size: NA; CDR3 protein: CSASLPSGASLRSAGELFF
J gene: TRBJ2-3; V gene: TRBV30; clone size: NA; CDR3 protein: CAWSFGTSGPTDTQYF
J gene: TRBJ2-7; V gene: TRBV29-1; clone size: NA; CDR3 protein: CSVESSANEQYF
J gene: TRBJ1-2; V gene: TRBV11-2; clone size: NA; CDR3 protein: CATHRGRGRNYGYTF
J gene: TRBJ1-4; V gene: TRBV14; clone size: once; CDR3 protein: CASSQEDLGRSATNEKLFF
J gene: TRBJ2-2; V gene: TRBV6-6; clone size: NA; CDR3 protein: CASMKGAPGELFF
J gene: TRBJ2-7; V gene: TRBV9; clone size: NA; CDR3 protein: CASSVDGHGYEQYF